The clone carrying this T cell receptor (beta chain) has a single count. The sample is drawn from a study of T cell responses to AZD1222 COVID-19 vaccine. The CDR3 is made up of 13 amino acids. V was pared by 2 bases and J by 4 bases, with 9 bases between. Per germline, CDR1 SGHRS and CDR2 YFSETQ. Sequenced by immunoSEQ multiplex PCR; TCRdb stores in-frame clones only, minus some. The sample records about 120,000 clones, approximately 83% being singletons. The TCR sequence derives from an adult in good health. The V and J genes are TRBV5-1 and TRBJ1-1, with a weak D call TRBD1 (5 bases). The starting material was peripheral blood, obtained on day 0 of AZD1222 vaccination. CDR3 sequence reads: CASSFNGGTEAFF. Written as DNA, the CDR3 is TGCGCCAGCAGCTTCAACGGGGGCACTGAAGCTTTCTTT.